Listed below are T cell receptor beta chains from one sample, sequenced in a study of control samples from healthy donors and cancer patients. The table came from immunoSEQ multiplex PCR; TCRdb's copy has only in-frame clones and leaves some out. The table has fewer than 100,000 clones, nearly 90% seen once; the top ten hold around 5.7%. Sequences were obtained from blood. All receptors derive from a woman between 45 and 60 years old in good health. Each CDR3 is given with its conserved first and last residue.

CATSADNEQFF	TRBV24-1	TRBJ2-1
CASSRNTEAFF	TRBV14	TRBJ1-1
CASSVIGGGTSTDTQYF	TRBV25-1	TRBJ2-3
CASSLGLAGEQYF	TRBV7-9	TRBJ2-7
CSVSGGYRLSMNTEAFF	TRBV29-1	TRBJ1-1
CASSPTRVNQPQHF	TRBV11-2	TRBJ1-5
CAWTKSALNEKLFF	TRBV30	TRBJ1-4
CASSWGGGAEAFF	TRBV7-8	TRBJ1-1
CASSLGGSYEQYF	TRBV11-2	TRBJ2-7
CASSRQGNTEAFF	TRBV6-4	TRBJ1-1
CASSPSPLQGGYGYTF	TRBV18	TRBJ1-2
CASQGWGRNTEAFF	TRBV2	TRBJ1-1
CASIEVRGYGYTF	TRBV2	TRBJ1-2
CASSLITRGDEKLFF	TRBV5-5	TRBJ1-4
CASSLGGANTEAFF	TRBV13	TRBJ1-1
CATSTGVGGNQPQHF	TRBV15	TRBJ1-5
CASSPWEGRTGGYTF	TRBV7-8	TRBJ1-2
CAWSVNSGGAPNTGELFF	TRBV30	TRBJ2-2
CASSSNSGQYNSPLHF	TRBV4-1	TRBJ1-6
CASMESNQPQHF	TRBV28	TRBJ1-5
CASSLGGGAKNIQYF	TRBV5-1	TRBJ2-4
CASSLLGGQGHYTEAFF	TRBV5-6	TRBJ1-1
CASLDRGRDEQFF	TRBV7-2	TRBJ2-1
CASERGALNEQFF	TRBV2	TRBJ2-1
CAISVDRITNTGELFF	TRBV10-3	TRBJ2-2
CSVNSQGIGYNEQFF	TRBV29-1	TRBJ2-1
CASSLARGAGEKLFF	TRBV5-6	TRBJ1-4
CASSYRQVGLSFEAFF	TRBV6-2/TRBV6-3	TRBJ1-1